One sample yielded the 12 T cell receptor beta chains listed below, sequenced in a study of neurological immune-mediated disorders (dated by TCRdb to the late 2010s). The library was prepared using 5' RACE. Instrument used: Illumina HiSeq 2500. The public reads were reanalyzed by TCRdb: fastp trimming at Q25, MiXCR alignment, in-frame beta chains only. Each entry is one CDR3 protein sequence, shown with its most common DNA and genes. The sample table shows some 70,000 distinct CDR3 sequences, and roughly 4.3% are seen once. The ten largest clonotypes hold approximately 7% of the sample. The sequenced sample was PBMCs. These receptors originate from a man aged 25-40 years with multiple sclerosis.

This clonotype showed up many times. Written as DNA, the CDR3 is TGTGCCAGCAGCTCAACCCCGGGGAGTCTTGAGCAGTTCTTC. This translates into CASSSTPGSLEQFF. This rearrangement joins TRBV7-3 to TRBJ2-1; perhaps TRBD2 as D (5 bases). Trimming removed 4 bases from V and 9 bases from J, with 16 bases in between. Germline V lookup: CDR1 SGHTA, CDR2 FQGTGA. The CDR3 has 14 residues.

This clonotype came up a few times. This chain joins TRBV7-6 and TRBJ1-1; tentatively, D is TRBD1 (5 bases). This CDR3 comprises 16 residues. Germline V gene data show CDR1 as SGHVS and CDR2 as FNYEAQ. V lost 6 bases, J lost 0 bases, and 17 bases lay in between. The chain's CDR3 is CASSGGGMEVNTEAFF. CDR3 sequence (DNA): TGTGCCAGCAGTGGGGGGGGGATGGAGGTGAACACTGAAGCTTTCTTT.

This clonotype occurred a few times. This chain joins TRBV12-3 or TRBV12-4 and TRBJ1-2; D is uncertain. Trimming left V 6 bases short and J 3 bases short, with 11 bases between. The CDR3 covers 13 residues. CDR3 sequence (DNA): TGTGCCAGCAGCCGGGAAAGGGACTATGGCTACACCTTC. Amino acids: CASSRERDYGYTF.

Many counts were recorded for this clonotype. This chain connects TRBV14 to TRBJ2-1; D might be TRBD1 (6 bases). V was trimmed by 2 bases and J by 14 bases, leaving 19 bases between them. This CDR3 contains 14 residues. The germline gives CDR1 SGHDN, CDR2 FVKESK. This CDR3 is CASSQQGRVRGEFF. The CDR3 DNA sequence: TGTGCCAGCAGCCAACAGGGGCGGGTCAGGGGTGAGTTCTTC.

This clonotype was seen many times. This chain connects TRBV9 to TRBJ1-6; D is unresolved. The length of the CDR3 is 15 residues. Germline CDR1 is SGDLS and CDR2 is YYNGEE. V was clipped by 5 bases and J by 8 bases, with 17 bases between them. The CDR3 loop is CASSPEAGPYSPLHF. Here the CDR3 DNA reads TGTGCCAGCAGTCCCGAAGCAGGTCCTTATTCACCCCTCCACTTT.

This clonotype was detected ten times or more. The chain employs TRBV7-8 and TRBJ1-2, with 9 positions matching TRBD1. Losses at the gene ends were 0 bases for V and 7 bases for J; bases not matched to a gene: 6. Per the germline V gene, CDR1 is SGHVS and CDR2 is FQNEAQ. This CDR3 comprises 15 residues. The CDR3 DNA reads as TGTGCCAGCAGCTTAGCGGGGACAGGGAAAGCTGGCTACACCTTC. It specifies CASSLAGTGKAGYTF. Combining the CDR3 with reference TRBV7-8 and TRBJ1-2 gives the whole variable domain GAGVSQSPRYKVAKRGQDVALRCDPISGHVSLFWYQQALGQGPEFLTYFQNEAQLDKSGLPSDRFFAERPEGSVSTLKIQRTQQEDSAVYLCASSLAGTGKAGYTFGSGTRLTVV.

This clonotype was seen a handful of times. The chain has TRBV4-1 and TRBJ1-2, with TRBD1 identical over 10 bases. Germline-derived CDR1 and CDR2 are MGHRA and YSYEKL. Trimming cost V 6 bases and J 0 bases; bases outside gene matches: 7. The CDR3 spans 16 residues. CDR3 nucleotides: TGCGCCAGCAGTCCGGGACAGGGGTCAACTAACTATGGCTACACCTTC. It is translated as CASSPGQGSTNYGYTF.

The gene calls are TRBV5-6 and TRBJ1-1; D call uncertain. Germline V gene sequence: CDR1 SGHDT, CDR2 YYEEEE. CDR3 length: 15 amino acids. V gave up 3 bases and J gave up 4 bases, with 16 bases separating them. This chain's CDR3 is CASSWPPGAGTEAFF. The DNA of the CDR3 is TGTGCCAGCAGCTGGCCCCCGGGAGCGGGCACTGAAGCTTTCTTT.

This clonotype appeared a few times. This chain connects TRBV4-1 to TRBJ2-5; the D gene is possibly TRBD1 (5 bases). V lost 5 bases to trimming and J lost 1 base, with 11 bases between them. This CDR3 spans 14 amino acids. The germline CDR1 and CDR2 sequences are MGHRA and YSYEKL. CDR3 DNA: TGCGCCAGCAGCGGGCGACAGTTCCAAGAGACCCAGTACTTC. Translation gives CASSGRQFQETQYF.

This clonotype was recorded many times. CDR3 protein: CASSGPDLIYGYTF. In DNA form, the CDR3 reads TGTGCCAGCAGCGGACCCGACTTGATCTATGGCTACACCTTC. This rearrangement joins TRBV7-9 to TRBJ1-2; no reliable D call. CDR3 length: 14 amino acids. Germline V gives CDR1 SEHNR, CDR2 FQNEAQ (reference sequence). Trimming pared 5 bases from V and 4 bases from J, leaving 14 bases between.

With respect to this clonotype: A much larger clone differs from this one at a single base, so this may be a read error. This CDR3 reads CASKEHNEQFF. The CDR3 coding sequence is TGCGCCAGCAAAGAGCACAATGAGCAGTTCTTC. The genes are TRBV5-1 and TRBJ2-1; D is unclear. CDR1 and CDR2 (germline): SGHRS, YFSETQ. The V end lost 6 bases, the J end lost 5 bases, and 6 bases lay between the germline ends. This CDR3 region has 11 residues.

As concerns this clonotype: This clone may be a read error of a much larger clone one base away. This rearrangement joins TRBV10-1 to TRBJ1-1; TRBD1 is a possible D gene (5 bases). The CDR3 contains 13 residues. Trimming took off 4 bases at V and 6 bases at J, with 12 bases between the two ends. Germline V CDR1 and CDR2: WNHNN, SYGVQD (reference sequence). CDR3: CASSALTGAEAFF. The CDR3 DNA reads as TGCGCCAGCAGTGCCCTCACGGGGGCTGAAGCTTTCTTT.